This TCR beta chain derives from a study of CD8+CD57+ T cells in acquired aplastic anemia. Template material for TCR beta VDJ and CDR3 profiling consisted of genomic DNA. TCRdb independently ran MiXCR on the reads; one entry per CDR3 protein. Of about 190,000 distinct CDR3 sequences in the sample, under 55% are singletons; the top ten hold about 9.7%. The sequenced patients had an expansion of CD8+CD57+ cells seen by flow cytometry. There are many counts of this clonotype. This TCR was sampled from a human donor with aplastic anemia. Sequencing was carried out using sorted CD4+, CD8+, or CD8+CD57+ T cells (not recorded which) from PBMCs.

The CDR3 loop reads CASSFAFEQFF. The CDR3 region has the DNA TGTGCCAGCAGCTTTGCATTTGAGCAGTTCTTC. The chain carries TRBV7-9 and TRBJ2-1; D is undetermined. The germline V gene encodes CDR1 SEHNR and CDR2 FQNEAQ (reference sequence). Trimming stripped 3 bases from V and 9 bases from J, with 6 bases between. The CDR3 length is 11 residues.